This TCR beta chain is from a study of radiation and T cells in renal cell carcinoma. Turning to the study itself: Nephrectomy followed 15 Gy stereotactic body radiation by 4 weeks.

Points from the study as a whole: In blood, top tumor clones expanded by 2 weeks, shrinking by 4.

Germline loops: CDR1 MNHEY, CDR2 SVGAGI. The V end was cut by 10 bases, the J end by 5 bases, with 23 bases between. This CDR3 spans 15 amino acids. The table came from immunoSEQ multiplex PCR; TCRdb's copy has only in-frame clones and leaves some out. Of some 95,000 clones in the sample, about 88% are singletons; the top ten hold 7% to 9%. Specified time point: baseline pretreatment blood. Indicated treatment: 15 Gy SBRT to primary tumor, nephrectomy 4 weeks later. Radiation-treated patients gave blood at baseline, week 2 and week 4. Clear cell pathology was present in this patient's renal cell carcinoma. A remark on this clone: Its specificity is unknown.

The origin of this receptor is a middle-aged man with renal cell carcinoma. V and J are TRBV6-5 and TRBJ1-1; D might be TRBD1 (6 bases). The material sequenced was blood, taken from a patient whose treatment included radiotherapy and nephrectomy. CDR3 loop: CATRLGGIGRTEAFF. The CDR3 DNA sequence: TGTGCCACCCGATTAGGGGGGATCGGTCGGACTGAAGCTTTCTTT.